Below are 13 T cell receptor beta chains sequenced from a single sample in a study of blood T cell repertoires in COVID-19. Sequencing used immunoSEQ multiplex PCR; TCRdb keeps in-frame clones, though not all of them. The table records about 360,000 clones, approximately 87% of them present only once. Material for sequencing was PBMCs or T cells enriched from blood (not recorded which). All receptors derive from a man in his thirties or forties who had recovered from COVID-19.

The count of this clone is one. This chain connects TRBV6-5 to TRBJ2-1; D is unclear. This CDR3 region has 15 residues. Between the trimmed V and J ends, which lost 7 bases and 0 bases, there was a span of 13 bases. CDR1 and CDR2 from the germline V gene are MNHEY and SVGAGI. CDR3 sequence: CASNQLPNSYNEQFF. The DNA of the CDR3 is TGTGCCAGCAACCAACTACCGAACTCCTACAATGAGCAGTTCTTC.

The V call is TRBV7-9, the J call TRBJ2-2; perhaps TRBD2 as D (5 bases). CDR1 is SEHNR, CDR2 FQNEAQ, per germline (reference sequence). V was clipped by 4 bases and J by 5 bases, with 11 bases between them. This CDR3 contains 14 residues. CDR3 DNA: TGTGCCAGCAGCTCGGGGATGGGGACCGGGGAGCTGTTTTTT. This sequence encodes CASSSGMGTGELFF.

This chain links TRBV16 with TRBJ1-5, with 8 bases lining up with TRBD1. The ends lost 4 bases at V and 7 bases at J; junction bases unmatched: 9. Germline values: CDR1 KGHSY, CDR2 FQNENV. The CDR3 loop spans 15 amino acids. CDR3 coding DNA: TGTGCCAGCAGCCGACCGGGACAGGAAGCCCAGCCCCAGCATTTT. Translating gives CASSRPGQEAQPQHF.

The J gene is TRBJ2-2, the V gene TRBV5-1; 8 bases fit TRBD1. The ends lost 1 base at V and 5 bases at J; junction bases unmatched: 4. Per the germline V gene, CDR1 is SGHRS and CDR2 is YFSETQ. There are 15 residues in the CDR3. CDR3 sequence reads: CASSLNRGNTGELFF. The CDR3 bases are TGCGCCAGCAGCTTGAACAGGGGGAATACCGGGGAGCTGTTTTTT.

The rearrangement links TRBV7-9 to TRBJ1-1; 7 bases are shared with TRBD1. This CDR3 comprises 14 residues. CDR1 and CDR2 from the germline V gene are SEHNR and FQNEAQ (reference sequence). Trimming cost V 5 bases and J 4 bases; bases outside gene matches: 7. The CDR3 reads CASSLIDRATEAFF. CDR3 coding DNA: TGTGCCAGCAGCCTTATTGACAGGGCCACTGAAGCTTTCTTT.

The J gene is TRBJ2-7, the V gene TRBV6-5; D may be TRBD1 (6 bases). In germline, CDR1 is MNHEY, CDR2 SVGAGI. This CDR3 contains 14 residues. The V end was cut by 8 bases, the J end by 1 base, with 15 bases between. This CDR3 reads CASGIGQRSYEQYF. CDR3 nucleotides: TGTGCCAGCGGAATCGGACAGCGATCCTACGAGCAGTACTTC.

A note on this clone: The sample contains more than one DNA sequence encoding this CDR3. The V and J genes are TRBV5-1 and TRBJ1-5; 8 bases agree with TRBD1. Losses at the gene ends were 5 bases for V and 2 bases for J; bases not matched to a gene: 3. This CDR3 spans 14 amino acids. CDR1 is SGHRS and CDR2 is YFSETQ in the germline V gene. This chain's CDR3 is CASSLTGGNQPQHF. The CDR3 DNA reads as TGCGCCAGCAGTTTGACAGGGGGCAATCAGCCCCAGCATTTT.

A word on this clone: Other DNA sequences from this sample encode an identical CDR3 as well. CDR3 nucleotides: TGCGCCAGCAGTGAGCCGGGACTAGCGGGGAATGAGCAGTTCTTC. This gives the protein CASSEPGLAGNEQFF. This chain uses TRBV10-1 with TRBJ2-1; 13 positions agree with TRBD2. From germline, CDR1 is WNHNN and CDR2 SYGVQD (reference sequence). The CDR3 covers 15 residues. V lost 2 bases and J lost 7; bases outside the gene matches: 2.

The chain employs TRBV10-3 and TRBJ2-3; 7 bases match TRBD1. Germline V CDR1 and CDR2: ENHRY, SYGVKD. The CDR3 runs 16 residues. Trimming at V came to 0 bases and at J to 1 base, leaving 4 bases not matched to a gene. The CDR3 is CAISESQGSGTDTQYF. CDR3 DNA sequence: TGTGCCATCAGTGAGTCACAGGGGAGCGGCACAGATACGCAGTATTTT.

The chain recombines TRBV19 with TRBJ1-6, with TRBD1 matching over 8 bases. Germline V lookup: CDR1 LNHDA, CDR2 SQIVND (reference sequence). The CDR3 length is 15 residues. V gave up 5 bases and J gave up 3 bases; unmatched junction bases: 3. CDR3 nucleotides: TGTGCCAGTAGTCCGGACAGGGTCTATAATTCACCCCTCCACTTT. It encodes CASSPDRVYNSPLHF.

V is TRBV30 and J is TRBJ2-7; 9 bases are a match to TRBD2. The CDR3 consists of 14 residues. V gave up 3 bases and J gave up 6 bases; unmatched junction bases: 9. CDR1 is GTSNPN and CDR2 is SVGIG in the germline V gene (reference sequence). The CDR3 sequence: CAWRRGGGAFEQYF. The CDR3 DNA is TGTGCCTGGAGGCGGGGCGGGGGGGCTTTCGAGCAGTACTTC.

This clone was counted a single time. The chain combines TRBV10-1 with TRBJ2-6; D is unclear. This CDR3 is built from 13 residues. Trimming stripped 5 bases from V and 4 bases from J, with 6 bases between. Germline assignment: CDR1 WNHNN and CDR2 SYGVQD (reference sequence). DNA for the CDR3: TGCGCCAGCAGTTCCTCCGGGGCCAACGTCCTGACTTTC. Residues: CASSSSGANVLTF.

The rearrangement links TRBV6-5 to TRBJ2-7; 10 nucleotides agree with TRBD1. The CDR3 is 15 amino acids. After removal of 2 bases from V and 2 bases from J, the junction contained 3 bases not matched to a gene. CDR1 and CDR2 from the germline V gene are MNHEY and SVGAGI. The DNA of the CDR3 is TGTGCCAGCAGTTACGAGGGACAGGGGCCCTACGAGCAGTACTTC. Translated: CASSYEGQGPYEQYF.